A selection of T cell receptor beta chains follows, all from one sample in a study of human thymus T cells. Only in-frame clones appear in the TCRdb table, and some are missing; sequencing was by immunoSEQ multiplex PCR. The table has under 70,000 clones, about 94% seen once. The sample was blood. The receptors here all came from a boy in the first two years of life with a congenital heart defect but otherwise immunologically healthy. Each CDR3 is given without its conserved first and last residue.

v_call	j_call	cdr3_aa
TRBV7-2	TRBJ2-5	ASSGGTSGQETQY
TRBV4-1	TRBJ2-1	ASSQGRGRDEQF
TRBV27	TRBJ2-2	ASSQTGELF
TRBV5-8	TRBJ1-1	ASSRLDRGLSTEAF
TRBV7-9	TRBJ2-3	ASSSSSTDTQY
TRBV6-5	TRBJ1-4	ASSYTGANEKLF
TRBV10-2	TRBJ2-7	ASSESAGVSYEQY
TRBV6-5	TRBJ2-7	ASSTGLAGEQY
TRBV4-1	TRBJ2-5	ASSRQANLNQETQY
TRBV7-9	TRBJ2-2	ASSLEVRGRTGELF
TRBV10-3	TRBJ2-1	AISGVQQNNEQF
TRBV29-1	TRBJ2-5	SVTGTQETQY
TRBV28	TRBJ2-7	ASSWQPGLAFEQY
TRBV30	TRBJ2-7	AWSEDRTYEQY
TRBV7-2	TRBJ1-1	ASSLGSGEAF
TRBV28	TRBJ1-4	ASARQGLNEKLF
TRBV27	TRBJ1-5	ATHPLYSNQPQH
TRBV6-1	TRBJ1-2	ASSDRTGSFYGYT
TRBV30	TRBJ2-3	AWSASVTDTQY
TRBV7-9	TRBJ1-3	ASSLGGRPSGNTIY
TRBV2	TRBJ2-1	ATQRGLSYNEQF
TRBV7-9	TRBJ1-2	ASSSAAGWTIYGYT
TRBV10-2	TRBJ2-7	ASSGPREQY
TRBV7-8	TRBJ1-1	ASSTRTGWNTEAF
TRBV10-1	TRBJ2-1	ARGRIWTSGNEQF
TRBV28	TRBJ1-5	ASSFRAGNQPQH
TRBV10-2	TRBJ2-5	ASSETPVKYGKTQY
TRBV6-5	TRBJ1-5	ASSRGLSNQPQH
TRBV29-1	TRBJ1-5	SVGQGLNQPQH
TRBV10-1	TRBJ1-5	ASSARQGNQPQH
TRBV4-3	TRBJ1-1	ASSPGQFNTEAF
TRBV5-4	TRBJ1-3	ASSLAGPGNTIY
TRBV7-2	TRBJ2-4	ASSLGGVIQY
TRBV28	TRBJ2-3	ASSNADSTDTQY
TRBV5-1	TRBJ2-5	ASSSPRHRGHLETQY